The rows below give T cell receptor beta chains drawn from one sample of a study of T cell repertoires in MIS-A myocarditis. Clones were read by immunoSEQ multiplex PCR, and TCRdb kept only the in-frame ones, dropping some. This sample has about 11,000 clones; roughly four fifths occur once, and the top ten carry about 30%. The sequencing input was right ventricle heart tissue obtained at autopsy. The source of these receptors is a man aged 18-30 years with fulminant myocarditis from multisystem inflammatory syndrome in adults (MIS-A) after COVID-19. CDR3s include the opening cysteine and the closing phenylalanine or tryptophan. D genes are given only for firm matches. Only some rows state a clone size, as once, few, many or a class for expanded clones.

v_call: TRBV4-1
d_call: .
j_call: TRBJ1-6
cdr3_length: 14
clone_size: .
cdr3_nt: TGCGCCAGCAGCCAAGTACGTTCCGGACATCACCTCCACTTT
cdr3_aa: CASSQVRSGHHLHF

v_call: TRBV18
d_call: .
j_call: TRBJ2-7
cdr3_length: 13
clone_size: few
cdr3_nt: TGTGCCAGCTCACCAGGACAGCACTACGAGCAGTACTTC
cdr3_aa: CASSPGQHYEQYF

v_call: TRBV4-3
d_call: .
j_call: TRBJ1-1
cdr3_length: 15
clone_size: .
cdr3_nt: TGCGCCAGCAGAATCGGGGCCAGGGGGAACACTGAAGCTTTCTTT
cdr3_aa: CASRIGARGNTEAFF

v_call: TRBV19
d_call: TRBD2
j_call: TRBJ2-1
cdr3_length: 15
clone_size: .
cdr3_nt: TGTGCCAGTAGTATAGTAGCGGGGGACCACAATGAGCAGTTCTTC
cdr3_aa: CASSIVAGDHNEQFF

v_call: TRBV7-2
d_call: .
j_call: TRBJ2-2
cdr3_length: 15
clone_size: .
cdr3_nt: TGTGCCAGCAGCTCCTTCGGCGTAGTCGCCGGGGAGCTGTTTTTT
cdr3_aa: CASSSFGVVAGELFF

v_call: TRBV5-1
d_call: TRBD2
j_call: TRBJ2-3
cdr3_length: 19
clone_size: .
cdr3_nt: TGCGCCAGCAGCTCGGGCCTGAGTTTAGCGGGAGGGCCAGGAGATACGCAGTATTTT
cdr3_aa: CASSSGLSLAGGPGDTQYF

v_call: TRBV28
d_call: .
j_call: TRBJ2-7
cdr3_length: 16
clone_size: .
cdr3_nt: TGTGCCAGCGGCCCCCCCGACCGGCCGGTCCTCGTAGAGCAGTACTTC
cdr3_aa: CASGPPDRPVLVEQYF

v_call: TRBV20-1
d_call: .
j_call: TRBJ2-7
cdr3_length: 11
clone_size: .
cdr3_nt: TGCAGTGCTAGAGTCTCCTACGAGCAGTACTTC
cdr3_aa: CSARVSYEQYF

v_call: TRBV7-9
d_call: .
j_call: TRBJ2-1
cdr3_length: 12
clone_size: .
cdr3_nt: TGTGCCAGCAGGGAAGGGGGGAATGAGCAGTTCTTC
cdr3_aa: CASREGGNEQFF

v_call: TRBV24-1
d_call: TRBD2
j_call: TRBJ2-1
cdr3_length: 16
clone_size: .
cdr3_nt: TGTGCCACCAGTGATTCCGGGACTAGCGGTTACAATGAGCAGTTCTTC
cdr3_aa: CATSDSGTSGYNEQFF

v_call: TRBV10-3
d_call: .
j_call: TRBJ1-6
cdr3_length: 16
clone_size: .
cdr3_nt: TGTGCCATCGGAGCACCCAGGGGAGGCGTGGGTTCACCCCTCCACTTT
cdr3_aa: CAIGAPRGGVGSPLHF

v_call: TRBV3-1/TRBV3-2
d_call: .
j_call: TRBJ1-6
cdr3_length: 13
clone_size: .
cdr3_nt: TGTGCCAGCAGCCCTTTTTCCCGTGGTCCCCTCCACTTT
cdr3_aa: CASSPFSRGPLHF

v_call: TRBV28
d_call: .
j_call: TRBJ1-2
cdr3_length: 14
clone_size: .
cdr3_nt: TGTGCCAGCAGTTTACTTGGGGGCAACTATGGCTACACCTTC
cdr3_aa: CASSLLGGNYGYTF

v_call: TRBV7-6
d_call: TRBD2
j_call: TRBJ2-3
cdr3_length: 16
clone_size: .
cdr3_nt: TGTGCCAGCAGCCCCGGACTAGCGGGGGAAACAGATACGCAGTATTTT
cdr3_aa: CASSPGLAGETDTQYF

v_call: TRBV15
d_call: .
j_call: TRBJ1-2
cdr3_length: 14
clone_size: .
cdr3_nt: TGTGCCACCAGCAGAGCGATACGGGACTATGGCTACACCTTC
cdr3_aa: CATSRAIRDYGYTF

v_call: TRBV5-1
d_call: .
j_call: TRBJ1-5
cdr3_length: 13
clone_size: .
cdr3_nt: TGCGCCAGCAGCTTGAATGGCAATCAGCCCCAGCATTTT
cdr3_aa: CASSLNGNQPQHF

v_call: TRBV4-1
d_call: .
j_call: TRBJ1-2
cdr3_length: 16
clone_size: .
cdr3_nt: TGCGCCAGCAGCCAGGGTCTAGGGAACAACCCCTATGGCTACACCTTC
cdr3_aa: CASSQGLGNNPYGYTF

v_call: TRBV7-9
d_call: TRBD1
j_call: TRBJ2-1
cdr3_length: 17
clone_size: .
cdr3_nt: TGTGCCAGCAGCTTAGCGACCGGGACAGGGGGCTTGAATGAGCAGTTCTTC
cdr3_aa: CASSLATGTGGLNEQFF

v_call: TRBV20-1
d_call: .
j_call: TRBJ2-1
cdr3_length: 15
clone_size: .
cdr3_nt: TGCAGTGCTAGTAGGAGGGTGACTGTTTACAATGAGCAGTTCTTC
cdr3_aa: CSASRRVTVYNEQFF

v_call: TRBV18
d_call: .
j_call: TRBJ1-5
cdr3_length: 16
clone_size: .
cdr3_nt: TGTGCCAGCTCACCCACGACAGGACATAGCAATCAGCCCCAGCATTTT
cdr3_aa: CASSPTTGHSNQPQHF

v_call: TRBV4-3
d_call: .
j_call: TRBJ1-1
cdr3_length: 13
clone_size: once
cdr3_nt: TGCGCCAGCAGCCCTATTGATGGGAAAAAAGCTTTCTTT
cdr3_aa: CASSPIDGKKAFF

v_call: TRBV6-5
d_call: .
j_call: TRBJ1-2
cdr3_length: 14
clone_size: .
cdr3_nt: TGTGCCAGCAGTTACTCGAAGCCCATCTATGGCTACACCTTC
cdr3_aa: CASSYSKPIYGYTF

v_call: TRBV3-1/TRBV3-2
d_call: .
j_call: TRBJ2-4
cdr3_length: 11
clone_size: .
cdr3_nt: TGTGCCAGCTCCGCAAAAAACATTCAGTACTTC
cdr3_aa: CASSAKNIQYF

v_call: TRBV18
d_call: TRBD2
j_call: TRBJ2-2
cdr3_length: 18
clone_size: .
cdr3_nt: TGTGCCAGCTCACCAACTATGGTAGCGGGAGCGAACACCGGGGAGCTGTTTTTT
cdr3_aa: CASSPTMVAGANTGELFF

v_call: TRBV7-2
d_call: .
j_call: TRBJ1-3
cdr3_length: 13
clone_size: .
cdr3_nt: TGTGCCAGCAGTTCGAGGGTTGGGGACACCATATATTTT
cdr3_aa: CASSSRVGDTIYF

v_call: TRBV7-2
d_call: .
j_call: TRBJ1-1
cdr3_length: 15
clone_size: .
cdr3_nt: TGTGCTAGCAGCTTGGTGAGGGTTAGAGACACTGAAGCTTTCTTT
cdr3_aa: CASSLVRVRDTEAFF

v_call: TRBV28
d_call: .
j_call: TRBJ2-3
cdr3_length: 15
clone_size: .
cdr3_nt: TGTGCCAGCAGTTCCCCCCGAACCGGGACAGATACGCAGTATTTT
cdr3_aa: CASSSPRTGTDTQYF

v_call: TRBV19
d_call: .
j_call: TRBJ2-7
cdr3_length: 16
clone_size: .
cdr3_nt: TGTGCCAGTAGTCTCCTACAGGGGCCACTAGGAGGGGAGCAGTACTTC
cdr3_aa: CASSLLQGPLGGEQYF

v_call: TRBV9
d_call: .
j_call: TRBJ1-6
cdr3_length: 18
clone_size: .
cdr3_nt: TGTGCCAGCAGCGTGTCTGTTAATGACGTGTCCTATAATTCACCCCTCCACTTT
cdr3_aa: CASSVSVNDVSYNSPLHF

v_call: TRBV18
d_call: .
j_call: TRBJ2-7
cdr3_length: 12
clone_size: few
cdr3_nt: TGTGCCAGCTCGGGAGACACCTACGAGCAGTACTTC
cdr3_aa: CASSGDTYEQYF

v_call: TRBV2
d_call: .
j_call: TRBJ2-6
cdr3_length: 14
clone_size: few
cdr3_nt: TGTGCCAGCACCGAGGGTACTGGGGCCAACGTCCTGACTTTC
cdr3_aa: CASTEGTGANVLTF

v_call: TRBV25-1
d_call: .
j_call: TRBJ2-5
cdr3_length: 16
clone_size: .
cdr3_nt: TGTGCCAGCAGTTGGTCCAGGGGCAACCTACAAGAGACCCAGTACTTC
cdr3_aa: CASSWSRGNLQETQYF

v_call: TRBV29-1
d_call: .
j_call: TRBJ2-2
cdr3_length: 13
clone_size: once
cdr3_nt: TGCAGCGTCTCCCAGGGGGGAGGCGGGGAGCTGTTTTTT
cdr3_aa: CSVSQGGGGELFF

v_call: TRBV28
d_call: .
j_call: TRBJ2-1
cdr3_length: 15
clone_size: .
cdr3_nt: TGTGCCAGCAGTTTCACCGGAAGCTCCTACAATGAGCAGTTCTTC
cdr3_aa: CASSFTGSSYNEQFF

v_call: TRBV11-2
d_call: .
j_call: TRBJ2-1
cdr3_length: 14
clone_size: .
cdr3_nt: TGTGCCAGCAGCTTAGAGAGAGGGACCGGTGAGCAGTTCTTC
cdr3_aa: CASSLERGTGEQFF

v_call: TRBV2
d_call: TRBD2
j_call: TRBJ2-1
cdr3_length: 15
clone_size: once
cdr3_nt: TGTGCCAGCACTGGGACTAGCGGGACTTACAATGAGCAGTTCTTC
cdr3_aa: CASTGTSGTYNEQFF

v_call: TRBV9
d_call: .
j_call: TRBJ2-1
cdr3_length: 18
clone_size: .
cdr3_nt: TGTGCCAGCAGCCCCGTCCCCTTTGGGGGGGGCGGCTACAATGAGCAGTTCTTC
cdr3_aa: CASSPVPFGGGGYNEQFF

v_call: TRBV27
d_call: .
j_call: TRBJ2-7
cdr3_length: 15
clone_size: .
cdr3_nt: TGTGCCAGCAGTAGGGACACCAACTGGGCCCACGAGCAGTACTTC
cdr3_aa: CASSRDTNWAHEQYF

v_call: TRBV6-5
d_call: TRBD1
j_call: TRBJ2-1
cdr3_length: 14
clone_size: few
cdr3_nt: TGTGCCAGCAACCCAGGGGGCCTTTGGAATGAGCAGTTCTTC
cdr3_aa: CASNPGGLWNEQFF

v_call: TRBV24-1
d_call: .
j_call: TRBJ2-1
cdr3_length: 13
clone_size: .
cdr3_nt: TGTGCCACGAACCGGGACGGGAACAATGAGCAGTTCTTC
cdr3_aa: CATNRDGNNEQFF

v_call: TRBV30
d_call: .
j_call: TRBJ1-2
cdr3_length: 10
clone_size: .
cdr3_nt: TGTGCCTGCGGGGCCTATGGCTACACCTTC
cdr3_aa: CACGAYGYTF

v_call: TRBV28
d_call: TRBD1
j_call: TRBJ1-5
cdr3_length: 11
clone_size: few
cdr3_nt: TGTGCCAGCAGTTTAAGGGGGCTCCAGCATTTT
cdr3_aa: CASSLRGLQHF

v_call: TRBV5-4
d_call: TRBD1
j_call: TRBJ1-2
cdr3_length: 14
clone_size: .
cdr3_nt: TGTGCCAGCAGCTTGGACGGGACAGCCTATGGCTACACCTTC
cdr3_aa: CASSLDGTAYGYTF

v_call: TRBV6-2/TRBV6-3
d_call: .
j_call: TRBJ1-1
cdr3_length: 14
clone_size: .
cdr3_nt: TGTGCCAGCAGTTACGACACATTGAGGACTGAAGCTTTCTTT
cdr3_aa: CASSYDTLRTEAFF

v_call: TRBV14
d_call: .
j_call: TRBJ2-3
cdr3_length: 15
clone_size: .
cdr3_nt: TGTGCCAGCAGCTTGACAACGACTAGCACAGATACGCAGTATTTT
cdr3_aa: CASSLTTTSTDTQYF

v_call: TRBV6-6
d_call: .
j_call: TRBJ1-2
cdr3_length: 13
clone_size: .
cdr3_nt: TGTGCCAGCAGCCCACCGGGTGGTAGCGGCTACACCTTC
cdr3_aa: CASSPPGGSGYTF

v_call: TRBV7-2
d_call: .
j_call: TRBJ1-1
cdr3_length: 13
clone_size: .
cdr3_nt: TGTGCCAGCAGCTCCGATACTGGGTCTGAAGCTTTCTTT
cdr3_aa: CASSSDTGSEAFF

v_call: TRBV15
d_call: .
j_call: TRBJ1-2
cdr3_length: 13
clone_size: .
cdr3_nt: TGTGCCACTTCTGACGGGAATAACTATGGCTACACCTTC
cdr3_aa: CATSDGNNYGYTF

v_call: TRBV5-5
d_call: .
j_call: TRBJ1-6
cdr3_length: 15
clone_size: .
cdr3_nt: TGTGCCAGCAGCTTATCAAGCTCCTATAATTCACCCCTCCACTTT
cdr3_aa: CASSLSSSYNSPLHF

v_call: TRBV19
d_call: .
j_call: TRBJ1-5
cdr3_length: 16
clone_size: .
cdr3_nt: TGTGCCAGTAGTGAAGTTGGAGCAGGCGGCAATCAGCCCCAGCATTTT
cdr3_aa: CASSEVGAGGNQPQHF

v_call: TRBV5-1
d_call: TRBD1
j_call: TRBJ1-2
cdr3_length: 13
clone_size: .
cdr3_nt: TGCGCCAGCACTACAGGGGGGGATCTTGGCTACACCTTC
cdr3_aa: CASTTGGDLGYTF

v_call: TRBV19
d_call: TRBD1
j_call: TRBJ2-7
cdr3_length: 15
clone_size: .
cdr3_nt: TGTGCCAGTAGTATAGCAACAGGGGGCGCGTACGAGCAGTACTTC
cdr3_aa: CASSIATGGAYEQYF

v_call: TRBV3-1/TRBV3-2
d_call: .
j_call: TRBJ2-5
cdr3_length: 12
clone_size: .
cdr3_nt: TGTGCCAGCAGTTTGACGGGAGAGACCCAGTACTTC
cdr3_aa: CASSLTGETQYF

v_call: TRBV4-1
d_call: TRBD1
j_call: TRBJ2-5
cdr3_length: 17
clone_size: .
cdr3_nt: TGCGCCAGCAGCCAAAGGACAGGGGGGACTAAGCAAGAGACCCAGTACTTC
cdr3_aa: CASSQRTGGTKQETQYF

v_call: TRBV11-1
d_call: TRBD1
j_call: TRBJ2-7
cdr3_length: 15
clone_size: .
cdr3_nt: TGTGCCAGCAGCTTAGACGGGACAGGGGCCTACGAGCAGTACTTC
cdr3_aa: CASSLDGTGAYEQYF